Listed below are T cell receptor beta chains from one sample, sequenced in a study of siplizumab effects on memory and regulatory T cells. This table comes from immunoSEQ multiplex PCR, and its TCRdb copy is limited to in-frame clones, with some not included. The sample holds over 85,000 clones, roughly 95% seen once. Material for sequencing was naive CD4+ T cells sorted from blood. The receptors were sampled from a human donor in good health. Each CDR3 is given with its conserved first and last residue. Fields, in order: clone size, CDR3 length, J gene, V gene, D gene, CDR3 protein, CDR3 DNA. D genes are given only for firm matches. Some rows mark clone size as missing; the rest say once, few, many or name a class of expanded clone.

NA	14	TRBJ2-7	TRBV9	TRBD2	CASSVLAGGNEQYF	TGTGCCAGCAGCGTTCTAGCGGGGGGAAACGAGCAGTACTTC
NA	14	TRBJ1-6	TRBV30	NA	CAWRQGGGESPLHF	TGTGCCTGGAGGCAGGGAGGAGGAGAGTCACCCCTCCACTTT
NA	15	TRBJ2-5	TRBV7-7	NA	CASSLVGTGQETQYF	TGTGCCAGCAGCTTAGTGGGTACAGGGCAAGAGACCCAGTACTTC
once	17	TRBJ2-3	TRBV7-2	TRBD2	CASSLYAGGGGTDTQYF	TGTGCCAGCAGCTTGTACGCGGGAGGGGGGGGCACAGATACGCAGTATTTT
NA	16	TRBJ1-2	TRBV19	NA	CASSIGSGDRSYGYTF	TGTGCCAGTAGTATAGGGTCTGGGGACCGCTCCTATGGCTACACCTTC
NA	18	TRBJ2-6	TRBV7-6	TRBD2	CASSKGRGTRSGANVLTF	TGTGCCAGCAGCAAGGGGCGGGGGACCCGCTCTGGGGCCAACGTCCTGACTTTC
NA	16	TRBJ2-3	TRBV7-9	TRBD2	CASSLGLAGSRDTQYF	TGTGCCAGCAGCCTAGGACTAGCGGGGTCCCGGGATACGCAGTATTTT
NA	10	TRBJ2-4	TRBV11-3	NA	CASSLAFGIF	TGTGCCAGCAGCTTAGCTTTTGGCATCTTC
NA	18	TRBJ2-2	TRBV13	TRBD2	CASSSWTSGGVNTGELFF	TGTGCCAGCAGCTCCTGGACTAGCGGGGGCGTTAACACCGGGGAGCTGTTTTTT
NA	15	TRBJ1-2	TRBV4-1	NA	CASSQDQDRPYGYTF	TGCGCCAGCAGCCAAGATCAGGACAGACCCTATGGCTACACCTTC
NA	14	TRBJ1-5	TRBV2	NA	CASSETRGPQPQHF	TGTGCCAGCAGTGAAACGAGGGGTCCTCAGCCCCAGCATTTT
NA	14	TRBJ1-3	TRBV11-2	NA	CASSVGVSGNTIYF	TGTGCCAGCAGCGTAGGGGTTTCTGGAAACACCATATATTTT
NA	12	TRBJ2-7	TRBV5-4	NA	CASREQGGEQYF	TGTGCCAGCAGGGAACAGGGCGGTGAGCAGTACTTC
NA	13	TRBJ2-2	TRBV18	NA	CASSPWNTGELFF	TGTGCCAGCTCACCATGGAACACCGGGGAGCTGTTTTTT
NA	13	TRBJ2-7	TRBV7-3	TRBD1	CASGGQGYREQYF	TGTGCCAGCGGGGGACAGGGCTACCGCGAGCAGTACTTC
NA	17	TRBJ2-3	TRBV7-9	TRBD1	CASSLAYGTDSTDTQYF	TGTGCCAGCAGCTTAGCCTACGGGACAGATAGCACAGATACGCAGTATTTT
NA	15	TRBJ1-5	TRBV19	NA	CASSLGQPYNQPQHF	TGTGCCAGTAGTTTAGGACAGCCCTATAATCAGCCCCAGCATTTT
NA	14	TRBJ1-2	TRBV28	TRBD1	CASRTGTGVYGYTF	TGTGCCAGCAGAACCGGGACAGGGGTTTATGGCTACACCTTC
NA	16	TRBJ1-2	TRBV7-2	TRBD1	CASSLGGTQGLFGYTF	TGTGCCAGCAGCTTAGGGGGCACACAGGGGTTATTTGGCTACACCTTC
once	14	TRBJ1-1	TRBV5-5	NA	CASSLTDTNTEAFF	TGTGCCAGCAGCCTGACAGATACGAACACTGAAGCTTTCTTT
NA	14	TRBJ1-4	TRBV5-4	NA	CASSLQGEGEKLFF	TGTGCCAGCAGCCTACAGGGTGAGGGAGAAAAACTGTTTTTT
NA	15	TRBJ2-1	TRBV5-4	NA	CASSHSRIPNNEQFF	TGTGCCAGCAGCCACAGCCGCATCCCGAACAATGAGCAGTTCTTC
NA	13	TRBJ1-2	TRBV7-2	NA	CASSMTGLYGYTF	TGTGCCAGCAGCATGACAGGACTCTATGGCTACACCTTC
NA	19	TRBJ2-3	TRBV29-1	TRBD2	CSVVPQTGTSVWDTDTQYF	TGCAGCGTTGTGCCACAAACGGGGACTAGCGTTTGGGACACAGATACGCAGTATTTT
once	16	TRBJ2-3	TRBV5-4	TRBD2	CASSLELAGGTDTQYF	TGTGCCAGCAGCTTGGAACTAGCGGGGGGCACAGATACGCAGTATTTT
NA	16	TRBJ1-5	TRBV4-3	NA	CASSQDPSAGNQPQHF	TGCGCCAGCAGCCAAGATCCATCGGCAGGGAATCAGCCCCAGCATTTT
NA	13	TRBJ2-7	TRBV2	TRBD1	CASTGQVVYEQYF	TGTGCCAGCACGGGACAGGTTGTCTACGAGCAGTACTTC
NA	15	TRBJ2-7	TRBV5-5	NA	CASSLEGGPYYEQYF	TGTGCCAGCAGCTTGGAAGGCGGACCGTACTACGAGCAGTACTTC
NA	11	TRBJ1-1	TRBV25-1	NA	CASSGFAEAFF	TGTGCCAGCAGTGGATTCGCTGAAGCTTTCTTT
NA	16	TRBJ2-7	TRBV6-5	TRBD2	CASSYSSGTSSYEQYF	TGTGCCAGCAGTTACTCCTCCGGGACTAGTAGTTACGAGCAGTACTTC
NA	16	TRBJ2-7	TRBV5-4	NA	CASSLAKGRGMDEQYF	TGTGCCAGCAGCTTGGCCAAGGGACGAGGGATGGACGAGCAGTACTTC
NA	15	TRBJ2-2	TRBV29-1	TRBD1	CSAGQGPLETGELFF	TGCAGCGCTGGACAGGGCCCATTGGAAACCGGGGAGCTGTTTTTT
NA	16	TRBJ2-3	TRBV10-3	TRBD2	CAISESTSGATDTQYF	TGTGCCATCAGTGAGTCGACTAGCGGGGCCACAGATACGCAGTATTTT
NA	16	TRBJ2-1	TRBV7-9	NA	CASSLDRALHYNEQFF	TGTGCCAGCAGCTTAGATCGGGCCTTACACTACAATGAGCAGTTCTTC
NA	15	TRBJ2-1	TRBV27	NA	CASSSQWTIRVEQFF	TGTGCCAGCAGTTCCCAATGGACTATCAGGGTTGAGCAGTTCTTC
NA	15	TRBJ2-7	TRBV6-5	NA	CASRETGTSSYEQYF	TGTGCCAGCAGGGAAACCGGGACATCCTCCTACGAGCAGTACTTC
NA	13	TRBJ1-5	TRBV7-2	NA	CASSLGLGGPQHF	TGTGCCAGCAGCCTGGGACTAGGCGGGCCCCAGCATTTT
once	13	TRBJ1-5	TRBV6-1	NA	CASITKPDQPQHF	TGTGCCAGCATCACTAAACCAGATCAGCCCCAGCATTTT
NA	16	TRBJ1-4	TRBV4-1	TRBD1	CASSQDGGQGNEKLFF	TGCGCCAGCAGCCAAGATGGGGGACAGGGTAATGAAAAACTGTTTTTT
NA	15	TRBJ2-1	TRBV27	NA	CASSLNRDYYNEQFF	TGTGCCAGCAGTTTAAACAGAGACTACTACAATGAGCAGTTCTTC
NA	14	TRBJ1-6	TRBV7-2	TRBD1	CASSSRDRTTPLHF	TGTGCCAGCAGCTCCAGGGACAGGACCACACCCCTCCACTTT
NA	15	TRBJ1-4	TRBV6-1	NA	CASRSGSSTNEKLFF	TGTGCCAGCCGGTCAGGATCCTCAACTAATGAAAAACTGTTTTTT
NA	15	TRBJ2-1	TRBV19	TRBD2	CASSILAGGSNEQFF	TGTGCCAGTAGTATCTTAGCGGGGGGGTCCAATGAGCAGTTCTTC
few	11	TRBJ1-1	TRBV5-6	NA	CASSYFTEAFF	TGTGCCAGCAGCTATTTCACTGAAGCTTTCTTT
NA	16	TRBJ2-1	TRBV27	NA	CASSLWGAGRDNEQFF	TGTGCCAGCAGTTTGTGGGGGGCCGGTAGAGACAATGAGCAGTTCTTC
NA	15	TRBJ1-3	TRBV5-3	NA	CASSRDRDSGNTIYF	TGTGCCAGCAGCCGGGACCGTGACTCTGGAAACACCATATATTTT